This entry features one T cell receptor (beta chain) sequence. Original processing notes: Reference gene primers were amplified, and this amplification served to estimate nucleated cell counts. Data came from immunoSEQ multiplex PCR; TCRdb stores just in-frame clones and leaves some out. For V, J and clone size, that table is used; D and trimming come from the DNA. The sample carries about 70,000 clones, approximately 86% recorded once. The entry originates in a study of blood T cell repertoires in COVID-19. Sequencing was done on a sample of peripheral blood. This sequence originates from a human donor in a cohort sampled during active COVID-19.

CDR3 DNA: TGTGCCAGCAGTGTTTTAGGGACAGTAACCGGGGAGCTGTTTTTT. This codes for CASSVLGTVTGELFF. V and J are TRBV2 and TRBJ2-2; 7 bases agree with TRBD1. Germline-derived CDR1 and CDR2 are SNHLY and FYNNEI. Trimming removed 4 bases from V and 5 bases from J; junction bases left unmatched: 7. This CDR3 spans 15 amino acids.